These T cell receptor beta chains were read from a single sample in a study of blood T cell repertoires in COVID-19. Here immunoSEQ multiplex PCR was the method, and the copy in TCRdb shows in-frame clones only, minus some. The data show some 320,000 clones, about 90% seen once. The sample consisted of PBMCs or T cells enriched from blood (not recorded which). These receptor sequences come from a woman aged 50 to 65 who had been exposed to COVID-19. CDR3s include the opening cysteine and the closing phenylalanine or tryptophan. Fields, in order: CDR3 protein, CDR3 DNA, clone size, D gene, J gene, V gene. A D gene is named only where the DNA matches it firmly. Not all rows give a size; the values are once, few, many and, for expanded clones, a class.

CASSSGQGRTTEAFF,TGTGCCAGCAGCTCGGGACAGGGAAGAACCACTGAAGCTTTCTTT,-,TRBD1,TRBJ1-1,TRBV7-6
CASSEPGTNYGYTF,TGTGCCAGCAGCGAACCGGGAACTAACTATGGCTACACCTTC,-,-,TRBJ1-2,TRBV5-6
CASRARGSFTGYEQYF,TGTGCCAGTAGAGCGAGAGGGAGTTTCACTGGCTACGAGCAGTACTTC,once,-,TRBJ2-7,TRBV19
CASSYARGGIREKLFF,TGTGCCAGCAGCTACGCCCGGGGGGGGATTCGGGAAAAACTGTTTTTT,-,-,TRBJ1-4,TRBV7-9
CASSQPDRGRRNQPQHF,TGTGCCAGCAGCCAGCCCGACAGGGGGCGCCGCAATCAGCCCCAGCATTTT,-,TRBD1,TRBJ1-5,TRBV9
CASSQTASNYNEQFF,TGCGCCAGCAGCCAGACGGCTAGCAACTACAATGAGCAGTTCTTC,-,-,TRBJ2-1,TRBV4-1
CASSLGGGAEKLFF,TGTGCCAGCAGCTTAGGAGGGGGAGCTGAAAAACTGTTTTTT,-,-,TRBJ1-4,TRBV11-1
CASSQSRSVASSGNTIYF,TGCGCCAGCAGTCAATCGAGATCGGTCGCTAGCTCTGGAAACACCATATATTTT,-,-,TRBJ1-3,TRBV23-1
CASSDSTGVSNQPQHF,TGTGCCAGCAGTGATTCAACAGGGGTTTCCAATCAGCCCCAGCATTTT,-,TRBD1,TRBJ1-5,TRBV6-1
CASSQEEGYEQYF,TGTGCCAGCAGCCAAGAGGAGGGCTACGAGCAGTACTTC,-,-,TRBJ2-7,TRBV4-2
CASSGAGVAYEQYF,TGCGCCAGCAGCGGGGCAGGGGTCGCCTACGAGCAGTACTTC,few,-,TRBJ2-7,TRBV5-1
CSVAGTGLTYEQYF,TGCAGCGTTGCCGGGACAGGACTTACCTACGAGCAGTACTTC,-,TRBD1,TRBJ2-7,TRBV29-1
CASSQSVNTEAFF,TGCGCCAGCAGCCAATCTGTGAACACTGAAGCTTTCTTT,once,-,TRBJ1-1,TRBV4-1
CASSSRQGALIQYF,TGTGCCAGCAGCTCCCGACAGGGGGCTCTGATTCAGTACTTC,-,TRBD1,TRBJ2-4,TRBV13
CASRHLAGVAKNIQYF,TGTGCAAGTCGCCATCTAGCGGGGGTAGCCAAAAACATTCAGTACTTC,-,-,TRBJ2-4,TRBV12-2
CASSLSLAGGDTQYF,TGTGCCAGCAGCTTGAGTCTAGCGGGGGGAGATACGCAGTATTTT,-,TRBD2,TRBJ2-3,TRBV5-8
CASSVDQGAYNEQFF,TGTGCCAGCAGCGTAGACCAGGGCGCCTACAATGAGCAGTTCTTC,-,-,TRBJ2-1,TRBV9
CASSLAGALYNSPLHF,TGCGCCAGCAGCTTGGCTGGGGCTCTCTATAATTCACCCCTCCACTTT,-,-,TRBJ1-6,TRBV5-1
CATTHRTDNEQFF,TGTGCCACCACACATCGGACAGATAATGAGCAGTTCTTC,-,-,TRBJ2-1,TRBV24-1
CASSHRQEETQYF,TGTGCCAGCAGCCACCGACAGGAAGAGACCCAGTACTTC,-,-,TRBJ2-5,TRBV5-4
CASSLASWGAYEQYF,TGTGCCAGCAGCTTAGCGTCCTGGGGGGCCTACGAGCAGTACTTC,-,-,TRBJ2-7,TRBV7-2
CASSREGTTNEKLFF,TGCGCCAGCAGCCGTGAGGGAACAACTAATGAAAAACTGTTTTTT,-,-,TRBJ1-4,TRBV5-1
CASSVSWGLGDTQYF,TGTGCCAGCAGCGTGTCCTGGGGGCTGGGAGATACGCAGTATTTT,-,-,TRBJ2-3,TRBV5-4
CASSIGRGTYNSPLHF,TGTGCCAGCAGCATAGGCAGGGGCACCTATAATTCACCCCTCCACTTT,few,-,TRBJ1-6,TRBV7-8
CASSRTGFGETQYF,TGTGCCAGCAGCAGAACAGGGTTCGGAGAGACCCAGTACTTC,-,-,TRBJ2-5,TRBV7-6
CASSRDRSYNSPLHF,TGTGCCAGCAGTCGGGACAGGAGCTATAATTCACCCCTCCACTTT,-,TRBD1,TRBJ1-6,TRBV2
CASSLGRHNEQFF,TGTGCCAGCAGCTTGGGCCGACACAATGAGCAGTTCTTC,-,-,TRBJ2-1,TRBV11-2
CASSGTGQETQYF,TGCGCCAGCAGCGGGACAGGGCAAGAGACCCAGTACTTC,-,TRBD1,TRBJ2-5,TRBV5-1
CASSWRTSGGANEETQYF,TGTGCCAGCAGCTGGCGGACTAGCGGGGGGGCGAACGAAGAGACCCAGTACTTC,-,TRBD2,TRBJ2-5,TRBV9
CASTGGDRSSPLHF,TGTGCCAGCACGGGAGGGGATCGGAGTTCACCCCTCCACTTT,-,-,TRBJ1-6,TRBV28
CASSYREGAYNSPLHF,TGTGCCAGCAGTTACAGAGAGGGGGCGTATAATTCACCCCTCCACTTT,-,TRBD1,TRBJ1-6,TRBV6-2/TRBV6-3
CASINGGNEQYF,TGTGCCAGCATCAACGGAGGGAACGAGCAGTACTTC,-,-,TRBJ2-7,TRBV6-6
CASSPTGVPDTQYF,TGTGCCAGCAGCCCGACAGGGGTACCAGATACGCAGTATTTT,once,TRBD1,TRBJ2-3,TRBV3-1/TRBV3-2
CASSRTTGGHYEQYF,TGTGCCAGCAGCAGAACGACAGGGGGCCACTACGAGCAGTACTTC,-,TRBD1,TRBJ2-7,TRBV5-4
CASSLGYRFPTREQFF,TGTGCCAGCAGCTTAGGATACAGGTTCCCTACAAGGGAGCAGTTCTTC,once,-,TRBJ2-1,TRBV7-8
CASTRGLEETQYF,TGTGCCAGTACTCGAGGACTCGAAGAGACCCAGTACTTC,-,-,TRBJ2-5,TRBV2
CASSEFGSGQRDSPLHF,TGTGCCAGCAGTGAATTCGGTTCGGGACAGCGGGATTCACCCCTCCACTTT,-,TRBD1,TRBJ1-6,TRBV2
CSVDSGQLPSGANVLTF,TGCAGCGTTGATTCGGGACAACTACCCTCTGGGGCCAACGTCCTGACTTTC,-,-,TRBJ2-6,TRBV29-1
CASSTRDRVTDTQYF,TGTGCCAGCAGTACCCGGGACAGGGTTACAGATACGCAGTATTTT,-,TRBD1,TRBJ2-3,TRBV6-4
CASSQSLAGDSYEQYF,TGTGCCAGCAGCCAATCCCTAGCGGGGGATTCCTACGAGCAGTACTTC,-,TRBD2,TRBJ2-7,TRBV3-1/TRBV3-2
CASSLGLGDGQETQYF,TGTGCCAGCAGCTTGGGCCTAGGGGATGGGCAAGAGACCCAGTACTTC,-,-,TRBJ2-5,TRBV5-8
CASSPSAGDTEAFF,TGTGCCAGCTCACCTTCGGCAGGGGACACTGAAGCTTTCTTT,-,-,TRBJ1-1,TRBV18
CASRQQDYGYTF,TGTGCCAGCAGACAGCAGGATTATGGCTACACCTTC,-,-,TRBJ1-2,TRBV2
CASSFGTGGGETQYF,TGTGCCAGCAGTTTTGGGACAGGGGGAGGCGAGACCCAGTACTTC,-,TRBD1,TRBJ2-5,TRBV6-5
CASSLGGLNSPLHF,TGCGCCAGCAGCCTCGGGGGACTTAATTCACCCCTCCACTTT,-,-,TRBJ1-6,TRBV5-1
CAISYGTGEKLFF,TGTGCCATCAGTTACGGGACAGGAGAAAAACTGTTTTTT,-,TRBD1,TRBJ1-4,TRBV10-3
CASSTRQGDTEAFF,TGTGCCAGCAGCACCAGACAGGGGGACACTGAAGCTTTCTTT,-,TRBD1,TRBJ1-1,TRBV3-1/TRBV3-2
CASSLRSGGGETQYF,TGTGCCAGCAGCCTCCGATCGGGGGGAGGGGAGACCCAGTACTTC,-,TRBD2,TRBJ2-5,TRBV3-1/TRBV3-2
CASLLQGAYEQYF,TGTGCCAGCCTACTACAGGGGGCCTACGAGCAGTACTTC,-,TRBD1,TRBJ2-7,TRBV12-3/TRBV12-4
CASSYEGRRTDTQYF,TGTGCCAGCAGTTATGAGGGAAGGAGAACAGATACGCAGTATTTT,-,-,TRBJ2-3,TRBV6-5
CASSLSGRGPLPQETQYF,TGTGCCAGCAGCCTCTCTGGCAGGGGGCCTTTACCGCAAGAGACCCAGTACTTC,-,TRBD1,TRBJ2-5,TRBV3-1/TRBV3-2
CASSFVRGTNSYEQYF,TGTGCCAGCAGCTTTGTCAGGGGGACGAACTCCTACGAGCAGTACTTC,-,TRBD1,TRBJ2-7,TRBV11-2
CASSPPGAGYTF,TGCGCCAGCAGCCCCCCAGGGGCAGGCTACACCTTC,few,-,TRBJ1-2,TRBV4-1
CASSPEARRTANYGYTF,TGTGCCAGCAGTCCGGAAGCCCGACGGACTGCAAACTATGGCTACACCTTC,-,-,TRBJ1-2,TRBV27
CASSQVVSSAQYF,TGCGCCAGCAGCCAAGTTGTATCTAGCGCGCAGTATTTT,-,-,TRBJ2-3,TRBV4-1
CASNLQGAGTDTQYF,TGTGCCAGCAATTTACAGGGGGCAGGCACAGATACGCAGTATTTT,-,TRBD1,TRBJ2-3,TRBV19
CATSDGNSGANVLTF,TGTGCCACCAGTGACGGGAACTCTGGGGCCAACGTCCTGACTTTC,-,-,TRBJ2-6,TRBV24-1